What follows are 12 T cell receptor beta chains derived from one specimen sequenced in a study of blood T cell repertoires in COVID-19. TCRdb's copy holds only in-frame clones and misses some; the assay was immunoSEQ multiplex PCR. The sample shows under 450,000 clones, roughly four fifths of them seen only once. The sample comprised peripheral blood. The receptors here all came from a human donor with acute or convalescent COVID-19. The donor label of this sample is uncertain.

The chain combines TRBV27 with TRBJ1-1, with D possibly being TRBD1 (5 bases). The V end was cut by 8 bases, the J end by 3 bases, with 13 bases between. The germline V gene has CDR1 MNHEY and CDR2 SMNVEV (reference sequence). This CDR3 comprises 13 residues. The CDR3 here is CASRLGGDTEAFF. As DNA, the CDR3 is TGTGCCAGCCGGTTGGGGGGAGACACTGAAGCTTTCTTT.

CDR3 bases: TGTGCCAGCTCACCGCTTTGGGGGGAACAATTCCACTTT. It yields the protein CASSPLWGEQFHF. The chain links TRBV18 to TRBJ1-6; TRBD1 might be the D (5 bases). The V end was cut by 3 bases, the J end by 17 bases, with 17 bases between. Germline V gives CDR1 KGHSH, CDR2 LQKENI. CDR3 size: 13 residues.

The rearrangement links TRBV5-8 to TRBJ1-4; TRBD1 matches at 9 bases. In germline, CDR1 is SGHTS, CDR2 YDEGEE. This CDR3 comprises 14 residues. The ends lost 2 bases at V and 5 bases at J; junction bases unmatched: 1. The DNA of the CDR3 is TGTGCCAGCAGCTTCGGGACAGGGAATGAAAAACTGTTTTTT. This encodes CASSFGTGNEKLFF.

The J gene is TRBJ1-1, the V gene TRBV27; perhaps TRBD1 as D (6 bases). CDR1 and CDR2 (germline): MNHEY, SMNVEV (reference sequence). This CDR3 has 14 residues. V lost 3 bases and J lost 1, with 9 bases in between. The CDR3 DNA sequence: TGTGCCAGCAGTTTCAGGGGCTGGAACACTGAAGCTTTCTTT. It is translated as CASSFRGWNTEAFF.

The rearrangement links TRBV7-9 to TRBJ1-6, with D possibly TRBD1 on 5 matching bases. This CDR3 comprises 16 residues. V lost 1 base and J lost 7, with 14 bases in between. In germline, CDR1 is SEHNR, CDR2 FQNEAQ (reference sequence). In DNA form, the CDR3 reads TGTGCCAGCAGCTTAGTCGCAGGGCAAGGAAATTCACCCCTCCACTTT. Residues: CASSLVAGQGNSPLHF.

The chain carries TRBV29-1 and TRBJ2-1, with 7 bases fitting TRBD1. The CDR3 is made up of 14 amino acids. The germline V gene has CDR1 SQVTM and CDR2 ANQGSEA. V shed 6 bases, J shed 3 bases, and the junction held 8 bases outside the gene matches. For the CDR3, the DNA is TGCAGCGTCAATTACAGGGGAAACTACAATGAGCAGTTCTTC. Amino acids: CSVNYRGNYNEQFF.

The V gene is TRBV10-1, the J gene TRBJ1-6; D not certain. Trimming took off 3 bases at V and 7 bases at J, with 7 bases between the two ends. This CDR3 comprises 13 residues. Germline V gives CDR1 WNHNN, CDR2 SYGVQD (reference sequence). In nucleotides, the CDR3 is TGCGCCAGCAGTGAACAGCTAAATTCACCCCTCCACTTT. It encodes CASSEQLNSPLHF.

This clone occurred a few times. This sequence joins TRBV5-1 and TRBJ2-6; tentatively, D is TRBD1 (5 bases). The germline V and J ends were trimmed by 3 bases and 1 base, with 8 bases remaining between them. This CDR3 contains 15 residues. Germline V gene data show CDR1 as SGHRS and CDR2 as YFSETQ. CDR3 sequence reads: CASSSAGSGANVLTF. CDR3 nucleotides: TGCGCCAGCAGCTCGGCAGGGTCTGGGGCCAACGTCCTGACTTTC.

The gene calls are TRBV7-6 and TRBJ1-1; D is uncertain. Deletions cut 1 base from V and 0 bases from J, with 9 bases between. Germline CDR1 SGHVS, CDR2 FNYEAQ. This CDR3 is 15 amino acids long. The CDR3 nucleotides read TGTGCCAGCAGCTTAGAAGAGGTAATGAACACTGAAGCTTTCTTT. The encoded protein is CASSLEEVMNTEAFF.

The CDR3 nucleotides read TGTGCCAGCACAGCTAGCGGGACCGGGGAGCTGTTTTTT. It is translated as CASTASGTGELFF. The chain carries TRBV6-5 and TRBJ2-2; 8 positions match TRBD2. Germline V lookup: CDR1 MNHEY, CDR2 SVGAGI. With V trimmed by 7 bases and J by 5 bases, 3 bases remained unmatched. The CDR3 loop spans 13 amino acids.

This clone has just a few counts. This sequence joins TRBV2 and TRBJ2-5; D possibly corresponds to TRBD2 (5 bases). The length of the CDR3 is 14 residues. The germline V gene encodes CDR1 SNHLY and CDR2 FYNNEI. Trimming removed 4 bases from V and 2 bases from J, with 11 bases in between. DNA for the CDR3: TGTGCCAGCAGTGGGTATGGGAGACAAGAGACCCAGTACTTC. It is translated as CASSGYGRQETQYF.

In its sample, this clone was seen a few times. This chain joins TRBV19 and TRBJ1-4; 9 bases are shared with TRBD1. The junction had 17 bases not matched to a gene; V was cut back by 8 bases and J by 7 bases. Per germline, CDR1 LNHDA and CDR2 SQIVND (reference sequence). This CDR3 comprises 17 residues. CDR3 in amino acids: CASGDYGTGLLFEKLFF. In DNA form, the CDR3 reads TGTGCCAGTGGAGACTACGGGACAGGGCTCTTGTTTGAAAAACTGTTTTTT.